This T cell receptor (beta chain) is drawn from a study of blood T cell repertoires in COVID-19. Overall study: Samples representing acute and convalescent COVID-19 were sourced from the United States, Italy and Spain. T cells, B-cell-depleted T cells, or PBMCs provided the cDNA or gDNA that served as material.

Trimming removed 4 bases from V and 4 bases from J, with 11 bases in between. Germline assignment: CDR1 SGHKS and CDR2 YYEKEE (reference sequence). CDR3 length: 13 amino acids. Per the authors' pipeline: Researchers report that nucleated cell counts were estimated from reference gene primer amplification. The table came from immunoSEQ multiplex PCR; TCRdb's copy has only in-frame clones and leaves some out. V and J calls and clone size are given by that table; D and trimming were obtained from the DNA. The sample lists fewer than 450,000 clones, under 95% occurring once. The sample was peripheral blood. The clonotype comes from a woman aged 18-35 years who had recovered from COVID-19. The chain carries TRBV5-5 and TRBJ1-2; unclear D gene. The CDR3 reads CASSPRGGYGYTF. In nucleotides, the CDR3 is TGTGCCAGCAGCCCCCGGGGAGGCTATGGCTACACCTTC.